The 14 T cell receptor beta chains in this list originate from one sample, sequenced in a study of T cell responses to AZD1222 COVID-19 vaccine. Data came from immunoSEQ multiplex PCR; TCRdb stores just in-frame clones and leaves some out. The repertoire holds 100,000 or so clones, approximately 84% seen once, with 16% in the top ten. The starting material was peripheral blood, obtained on day 0 of AZD1222 vaccination. These receptors were taken from an adult in good health.

The rearrangement links TRBV2 to TRBJ2-2; 11 bases fit TRBD2. CDR3 length: 15 residues. V gave up 8 bases and J gave up 5 bases; unmatched junction bases: 7. The germline CDR1 and CDR2 sequences are SNHLY and FYNNEI. The CDR3 coding sequence is TGTGCCAGCTCGGGACTAGCGGTCCAAACCGGGGAGCTGTTTTTT. Translated, it gives CASSGLAVQTGELFF.

The chain employs TRBV12-3 or TRBV12-4 and TRBJ2-2; no clear D. Trimming cost V 7 bases and J 3 bases, with 9 bases left between them. The CDR3 covers 13 residues. The DNA for the CDR3 is TGTGCCAGCACTAGGGCGGACACCGGGGAGCTGTTTTTT. This gives the protein CASTRADTGELFF.

In this sample, this clone turned up once. The genes are TRBV27 and TRBJ1-2; D gene ambiguous. Germline CDR1 MNHEY, CDR2 SMNVEV (reference sequence). The length of the CDR3 is 13 residues. V lost 3 bases, J lost 5 bases, and 10 bases lay in between. CDR3 coding DNA: TGTGCCAGCAGTTTTTCGGGGAATTATGGCTACACCTTC. Protein product: CASSFSGNYGYTF.

The V call is TRBV7-3, the J call TRBJ2-1, with D possibly matching TRBD2 (6 bases). Deletions cut 5 bases from V and 2 bases from J, with 16 bases between. CDR1 is SGHTA, CDR2 FQGTGA, per germline. The CDR3 length is 16 residues. Here the CDR3 DNA reads TGTGCCAGCAGCAATGGGGGGTCATCGGCCTACAATGAGCAGTTCTTC. This translates into CASSNGGSSAYNEQFF. Based on the CDR3 plus reference TRBV7-3 and TRBJ2-1, the full variable domain is GAGVSQTPSNKVTEKGKYVELRCDPISGHTALYWYRQSLGQGPEFLIYFQGTGAADDSGLPNDRFFAVRPEGSVSTLKIQRTERGDSAVYLCASSNGGSSAYNEQFFGPGTRLTVL.

About this clone itself: The same CDR3 is also encoded by other DNA sequences in this sample. J is TRBJ1-1 and V is TRBV5-1; a weak D match, TRBD1 (5 bases). Germline CDR1 SGHRS, CDR2 YFSETQ. This CDR3 contains 13 residues. V was pared by 4 bases and J by 5 bases, with 12 bases between. The CDR3 reads CASSLSGGTEAFF. The CDR3 DNA follows: TGCGCCAGCAGCCTATCTGGGGGGACTGAAGCTTTCTTT.

This rearrangement joins TRBV4-2 to TRBJ2-1; D is uncertain. Trimming took off 3 bases at V and 3 bases at J, with 6 bases between the two ends. This CDR3 contains 13 residues. Germline CDR1 reads LGHNA; CDR2 reads YNFKEQ. In DNA, the CDR3 is TGTGCCAGCAGCCACGGCTTCTACAATGAGCAGTTCTTC. Translated: CASSHGFYNEQFF.

The chain employs TRBV25-1 and TRBJ1-2; 8 bases map to TRBD1. Losses at the gene ends were 2 bases for V and 4 bases for J; bases not matched to a gene: 3. The CDR3 contains 14 residues. Germline V gene data show CDR1 as MGHDK and CDR2 as SYGVNS. In DNA form, the CDR3 reads TGTGCCAGCAGTGAACCAGGGGGCAGCTATGGCTACACCTTC. Translating it yields CASSEPGGSYGYTF.

The rearrangement uses TRBV3-1 (or the pseudogene TRBV3-2) and TRBJ2-1, with TRBD1 matching 8 bases. V lost 4 bases to trimming and J lost 7 bases; unmatched junction nucleotides: 3. In germline, CDR1 is LGHDT, CDR2 YNNKEL (reference sequence). The CDR3 loop spans 13 amino acids. Here the CDR3 reads CASSRRGRNEQFF. The CDR3 nucleotides read TGTGCCAGCAGCCGCAGGGGGCGTAATGAGCAGTTCTTC.

This chain's CDR3 is CASSMPRDGYTF. In DNA form, the CDR3 reads TGTGCCAGTAGTATGCCGCGGGATGGCTACACCTTC. This sequence joins TRBV19 and TRBJ1-2; D not certain. Trimming pared 3 bases from V and 6 bases from J, leaving 8 bases between. From germline, CDR1 is LNHDA and CDR2 SQIVND (reference sequence). The CDR3 is 12 residues long.

The chain carries TRBV13 and TRBJ2-3, with TRBD2 identical over 13 bases. Trimming at V came to 6 bases and at J to 3 bases, leaving 12 bases not matched to a gene. This CDR3 is built from 18 residues. The germline V gene has CDR1 PRHDT and CDR2 FYEKMQ (reference sequence). The chain's CDR3 is CASSSDRTSGSFTDTQYF. DNA for the CDR3: TGTGCCAGCAGTTCCGACCGGACTAGCGGGAGTTTTACAGATACGCAGTATTTT.

CDR3 DNA: TGTGCCAGCAGCTCTAACAGGGTTGGTAGGGATTCACCCCTCCACTTT. Protein sequence: CASSSNRVGRDSPLHF. This rearrangement joins TRBV7-2 to TRBJ1-6, with a weak D call TRBD1 (6 bases). Germline CDR1 and CDR2: SGHTA and FQGNSA. This CDR3 spans 16 amino acids. V was clipped by 4 bases and J by 8 bases, with 18 bases between them.

The genes are TRBV12-3 or TRBV12-4 and TRBJ2-3, with D unclear. CDR3 length: 12 residues. V was shortened by 8 bases and J by 0 bases, with 6 bases between the two germline ends. The CDR3 coding sequence is TGTGCCAGCGTATACAGCACAGATACGCAGTATTTT. Its translation: CASVYSTDTQYF.

The rearrangement joins TRBV5-5 to TRBJ1-5; a weak D match, TRBD1 (6 bases). The CDR3 is made up of 14 amino acids. Looked up from germline, CDR1 is SGHKS and CDR2 is YYEKEE (reference sequence). Trimming pared 4 bases from V and 3 bases from J, leaving 11 bases between. The CDR3 bases are TGTGCCAGCAGCCCAGGACAGCTCAATCAGCCCCAGCATTTT. As protein: CASSPGQLNQPQHF.

This clone was counted only a few times. The CDR3 region is CASSFDLGSSGNTIYF. CDR3 sequence (DNA): TGTGCCAGCAGCTTCGACCTCGGATCCTCTGGAAACACCATATATTTT. The J gene is TRBJ1-3, the V gene TRBV5-6; D uncertain. The CDR3 consists of 16 residues. The V and J ends lost 2 bases and 0 bases respectively, with 12 bases between them. The germline CDR1 and CDR2 sequences are SGHDT and YYEEEE.